Each of the 10 T cell receptor beta chains below was sequenced from the same sample in a study of T cell repertoires in ileal Crohn's disease. Data came from immunoSEQ multiplex PCR; TCRdb stores just in-frame clones and leaves some out. In the table there are 25,000 to 30,000 clones, about four fifths of which are singletons. Source material: ileal tissue. All receptors come from an adult with Crohn's disease.

This clone was seen only a few times. The chain carries TRBV5-6 and TRBJ2-2, with 9 bases identical to TRBD1. V lost 1 base to trimming and J lost 4 bases; unmatched junction nucleotides: 5. Germline CDR1 reads SGHDT; CDR2 reads YYEEEE. The CDR3 length is 16 residues. The CDR3 sequence: CASSLFGTGITGELFF. The CDR3 DNA follows: TGTGCCAGCAGCTTGTTCGGGACAGGGATCACCGGGGAGCTGTTTTTT.

This chain joins TRBV5-5 and TRBJ1-2; weak D call: TRBD1 (6 bases). CDR1 and CDR2 from the germline V gene are SGHKS and YYEKEE (reference sequence). The CDR3 is 14 residues long. V shed 2 bases and J shed 0 bases, with 8 bases lying between them. The CDR3 DNA reads as TGTGCCAGCAGCTTTCCAGGGGCTAACTATGGCTACACCTTC. Protein product: CASSFPGANYGYTF.

This chain joins TRBV11-2 and TRBJ1-2, with a possible D match to TRBD1 (6 bases). Trimming cost V 2 bases and J 2 bases, with 18 bases left between them. This CDR3 has 17 residues. CDR1 is SGHAT, CDR2 FQNNGV, per germline. The CDR3 is CASSLRGAGPSNYGYTF. As DNA, the CDR3 is TGTGCCAGCAGCTTACGGGGGGCAGGACCATCCAACTATGGCTACACCTTC.

This clone turned up a few times. The chain joins TRBV30 to TRBJ1-4, with no clear D. The V gene's germline CDR1 is GTSNPN and CDR2 SVGIG (reference sequence). Trimming left V 8 bases short and J 0 bases short, with 13 bases between. The CDR3 totals 14 residues. CDR3 in DNA: TGTGCCCTCTGGGGAGGTACAACTAATGAAAAACTGTTTTTT. This sequence encodes CALWGGTTNEKLFF.

J is TRBJ1-5 and V is TRBV19, with D possibly matching TRBD1 (5 bases). CDR3 length equals 12 residues. V was pared by 8 bases and J by 5 bases, with 10 bases between. Germline V gene data show CDR1 as LNHDA and CDR2 as SQIVND (reference sequence). The CDR3 protein is CASSQGYQPQHF. CDR3 bases: TGTGCCAGTTCTCAGGGCTATCAGCCCCAGCATTTT.

This chain uses TRBV25-1 with TRBJ1-4, with a tentative D call TRBD1 (5 bases). The CDR3 spans 15 residues. Germline CDR1 and CDR2: MGHDK and SYGVNS. Trimming cost V 2 bases and J 3 bases, with 10 bases left between them. Written as DNA, the CDR3 is TGTGCCAGCAGTGAAGGAGACAGCGCTAATGAAAAACTGTTTTTT. Translating gives CASSEGDSANEKLFF.

The rearrangement joins TRBV6-6 to TRBJ2-6; D uncertain. V was pared by 6 bases and J by 4 bases, with 7 bases between. The CDR3 runs to 13 residues. Germline V gives CDR1 MNHNY, CDR2 SVGAGI (reference sequence). CDR3 in DNA: TGTGCCAGCAGCCCCGCGGGGGCCAACGTCCTGACTTTC. It yields the protein CASSPAGANVLTF.

The V and J genes are TRBV25-1 and TRBJ2-3; possible D gene TRBD1, 6 bases. Germline V lookup: CDR1 MGHDK, CDR2 SYGVNS. The CDR3 has 14 amino acids. V gave up 3 bases and J gave up 5 bases, with 12 bases separating them. CDR3 sequence (DNA): TGTGCCAGCAGTGATCAAGGGGGTAGAGATACGCAGTATTTT. This translates into CASSDQGGRDTQYF.

As for this clone: Distinct nucleotide sequences in the sample also encode this CDR3. The CDR3 nucleotides read TGTGCCACCAGCAGGGTCCGACCTTCGGACAGGGGGGATGAAAAACTGTTTTTT. Encoded protein: CATSRVRPSDRGDEKLFF. J is TRBJ1-4 and V is TRBV15; 10 bases agree with TRBD1. Germline V gene lookup returns CDR1 LNHNV and CDR2 YYDKDF (reference sequence). The CDR3 runs 18 residues. The V and J ends lost 3 bases and 6 bases, in that order; junction bases with no gene match: 13.

The chain has TRBV2 and TRBJ2-2, with no clear D. The length of the CDR3 is 13 residues. Germline V gene lookup returns CDR1 SNHLY and CDR2 FYNNEI. V was trimmed by 5 bases and J by 1 base, leaving 5 bases between them. The DNA for the CDR3 is TGTGCCAGCAGTCCACAGAACACCGGGGAGCTGTTTTTT. Encoded protein: CASSPQNTGELFF.